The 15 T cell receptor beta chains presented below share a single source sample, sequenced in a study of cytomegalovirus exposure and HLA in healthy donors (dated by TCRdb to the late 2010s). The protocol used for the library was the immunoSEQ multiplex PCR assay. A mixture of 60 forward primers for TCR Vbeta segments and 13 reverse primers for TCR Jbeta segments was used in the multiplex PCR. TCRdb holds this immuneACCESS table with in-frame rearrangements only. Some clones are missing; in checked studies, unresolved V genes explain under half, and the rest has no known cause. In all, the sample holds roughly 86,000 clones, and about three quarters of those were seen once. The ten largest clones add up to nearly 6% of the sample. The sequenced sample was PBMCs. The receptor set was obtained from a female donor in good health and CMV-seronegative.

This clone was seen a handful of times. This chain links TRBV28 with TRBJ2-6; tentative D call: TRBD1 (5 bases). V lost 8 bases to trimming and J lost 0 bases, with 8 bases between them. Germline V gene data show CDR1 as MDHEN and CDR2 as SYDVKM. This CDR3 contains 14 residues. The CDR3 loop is CASSTVSGANVLTF. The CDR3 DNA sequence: TGTGCCAGCTCGACAGTCTCTGGGGCCAACGTCCTGACTTTC.

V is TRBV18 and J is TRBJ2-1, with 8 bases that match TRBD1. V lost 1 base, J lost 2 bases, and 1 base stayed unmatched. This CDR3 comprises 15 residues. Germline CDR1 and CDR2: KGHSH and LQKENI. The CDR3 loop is CASSPQQGAYNEQFF. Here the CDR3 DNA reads TGTGCCAGCTCACCACAACAGGGGGCCTACAATGAGCAGTTCTTC.

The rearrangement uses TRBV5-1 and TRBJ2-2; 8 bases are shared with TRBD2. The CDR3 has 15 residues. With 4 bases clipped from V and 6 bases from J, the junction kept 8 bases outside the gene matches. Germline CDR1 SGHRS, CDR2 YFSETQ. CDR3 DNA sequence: TGCGCCAGCAGCATTAGCGGGAAGTCCGCCGGGGAGCTGTTTTTT. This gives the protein CASSISGKSAGELFF.

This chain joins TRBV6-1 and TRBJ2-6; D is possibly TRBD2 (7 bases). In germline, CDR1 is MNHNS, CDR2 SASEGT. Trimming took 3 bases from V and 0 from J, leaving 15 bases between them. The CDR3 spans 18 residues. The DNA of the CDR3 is TGTGCCAGCAGTGAGTTGGCGGGGGCCCTCTCTGGGGCCAACGTCCTGACTTTC. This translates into CASSELAGALSGANVLTF.

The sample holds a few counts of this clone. CDR3 region: CASRTGHYEQYF. The CDR3 DNA reads TGTGCCAGCCGGACAGGGCACTACGAGCAGTACTTC. The chain carries TRBV6-5 and TRBJ2-7, with TRBD1 identical over 8 bases. The CDR3 has 12 amino acids. With 8 bases clipped from V and 3 bases from J, the junction kept 3 bases outside the gene matches. Germline loops: CDR1 MNHEY, CDR2 SVGAGI.

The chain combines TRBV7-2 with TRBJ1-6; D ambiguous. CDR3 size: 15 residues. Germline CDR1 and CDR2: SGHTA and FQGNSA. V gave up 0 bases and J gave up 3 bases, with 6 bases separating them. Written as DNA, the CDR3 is TGTGCCAGCAGCTTAGCGGCAGGCTATAATTCACCCCTCCACTTT. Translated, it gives CASSLAAGYNSPLHF.

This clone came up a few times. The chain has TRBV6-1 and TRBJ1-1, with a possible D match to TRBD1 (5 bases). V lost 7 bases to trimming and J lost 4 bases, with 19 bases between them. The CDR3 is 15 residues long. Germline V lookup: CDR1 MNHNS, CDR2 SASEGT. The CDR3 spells CASKVDSPPVTEAFF. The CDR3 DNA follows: TGTGCCAGCAAAGTCGACAGCCCCCCGGTCACTGAAGCTTTCTTT.

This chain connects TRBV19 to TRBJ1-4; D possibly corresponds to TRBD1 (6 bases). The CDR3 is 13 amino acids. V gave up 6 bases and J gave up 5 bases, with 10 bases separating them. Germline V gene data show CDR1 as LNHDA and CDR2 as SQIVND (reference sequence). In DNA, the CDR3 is TGTGCCAGTAGCGACAGGAGCAATGAAAAACTGTTTTTT. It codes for CASSDRSNEKLFF.

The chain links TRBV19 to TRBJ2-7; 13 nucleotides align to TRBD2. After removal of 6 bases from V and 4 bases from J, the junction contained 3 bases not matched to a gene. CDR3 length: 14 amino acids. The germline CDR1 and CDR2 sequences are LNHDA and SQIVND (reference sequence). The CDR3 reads CASSRTSGSYEQYF. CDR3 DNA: TGTGCCAGTAGCCGGACTAGCGGGAGTTACGAGCAGTACTTC.

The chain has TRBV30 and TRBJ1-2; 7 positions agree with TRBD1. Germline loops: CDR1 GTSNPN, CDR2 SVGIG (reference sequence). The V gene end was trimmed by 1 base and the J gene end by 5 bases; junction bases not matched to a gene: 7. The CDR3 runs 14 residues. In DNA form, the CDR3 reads TGTGCCTGGAGTGCGAGGGACAGAGCGTATGGCTACACCTTC. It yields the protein CAWSARDRAYGYTF.

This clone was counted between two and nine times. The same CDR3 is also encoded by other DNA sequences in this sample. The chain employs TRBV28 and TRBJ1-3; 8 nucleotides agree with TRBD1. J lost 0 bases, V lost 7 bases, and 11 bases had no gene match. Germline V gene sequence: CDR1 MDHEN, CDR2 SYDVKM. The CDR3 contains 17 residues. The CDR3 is CASIAGTGPVSGNTIYF. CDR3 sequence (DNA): TGTGCCAGCATCGCCGGGACAGGACCCGTCTCTGGAAACACCATATATTTT.

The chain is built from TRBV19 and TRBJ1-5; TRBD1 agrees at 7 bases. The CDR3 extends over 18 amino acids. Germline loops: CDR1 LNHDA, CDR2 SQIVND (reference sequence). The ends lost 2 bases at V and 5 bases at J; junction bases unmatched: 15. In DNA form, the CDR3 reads TGTGCCAGTAGTATAATACAGACAGGGCGAGTTTTGGATCAGCCCCAGCATTTT. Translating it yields CASSIIQTGRVLDQPQHF.

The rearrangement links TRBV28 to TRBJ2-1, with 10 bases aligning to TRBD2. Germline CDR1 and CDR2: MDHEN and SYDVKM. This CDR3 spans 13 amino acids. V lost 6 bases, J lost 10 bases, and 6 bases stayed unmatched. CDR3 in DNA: TGTGCCAGCAGGCCCGGGACTAGCGAGGAGCAGTTCTTC. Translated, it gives CASRPGTSEEQFF.

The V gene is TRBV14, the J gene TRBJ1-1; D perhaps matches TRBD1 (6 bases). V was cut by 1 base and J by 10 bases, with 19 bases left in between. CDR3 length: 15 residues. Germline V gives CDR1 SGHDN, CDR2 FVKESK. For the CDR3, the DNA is TGTGCCAGCAGCCAAGTCCGAACAGGGTACGGTGGAGCTTTCTTT. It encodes CASSQVRTGYGGAFF.

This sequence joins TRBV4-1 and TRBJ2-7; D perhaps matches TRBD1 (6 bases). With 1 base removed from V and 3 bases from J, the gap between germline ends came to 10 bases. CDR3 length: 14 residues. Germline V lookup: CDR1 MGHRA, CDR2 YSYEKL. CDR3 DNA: TGCGCCAGCAGCCAAGGACCACAGGGCTACGAGCAGTACTTC. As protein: CASSQGPQGYEQYF.